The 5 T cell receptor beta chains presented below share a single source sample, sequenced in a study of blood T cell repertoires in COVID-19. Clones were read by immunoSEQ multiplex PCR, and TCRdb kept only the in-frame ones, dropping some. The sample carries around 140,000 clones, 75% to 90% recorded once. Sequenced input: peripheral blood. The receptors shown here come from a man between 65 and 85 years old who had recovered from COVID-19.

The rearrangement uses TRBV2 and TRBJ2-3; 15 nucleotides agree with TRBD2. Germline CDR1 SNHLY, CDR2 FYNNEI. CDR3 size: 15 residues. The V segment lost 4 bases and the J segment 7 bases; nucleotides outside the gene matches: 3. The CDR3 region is CASSGTSGGVNTQYF. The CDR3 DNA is TGTGCCAGCAGTGGGACTAGCGGGGGGGTGAATACGCAGTATTTT. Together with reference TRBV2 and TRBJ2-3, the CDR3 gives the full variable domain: EPEVTQTPSHQVTQMGQEVILRCVPISNHLYFYWYRQILGQKVEFLVSFYNNEISEKSEIFDDQFSVERPDGSNFTLKIRSTKLEDSAMYFCASSGTSGGVNTQYFGPGTRLTVL.

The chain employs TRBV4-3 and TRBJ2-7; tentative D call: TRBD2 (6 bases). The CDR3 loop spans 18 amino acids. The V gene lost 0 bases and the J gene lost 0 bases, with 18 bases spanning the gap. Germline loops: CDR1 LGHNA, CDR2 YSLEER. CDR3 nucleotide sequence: TGCGCCAGCAGCCAAGAAAGGGCGGGGCACGGAATCTCCTACGAGCAGTACTTC. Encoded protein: CASSQERAGHGISYEQYF.

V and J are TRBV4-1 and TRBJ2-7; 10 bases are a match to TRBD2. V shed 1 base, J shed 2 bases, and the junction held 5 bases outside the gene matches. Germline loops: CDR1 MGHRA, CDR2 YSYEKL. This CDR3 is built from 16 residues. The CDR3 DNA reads TGCGCCAGCAGCCAAGCCGGGACTAGCGTCACCTACGAGCAGTACTTC. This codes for CASSQAGTSVTYEQYF.

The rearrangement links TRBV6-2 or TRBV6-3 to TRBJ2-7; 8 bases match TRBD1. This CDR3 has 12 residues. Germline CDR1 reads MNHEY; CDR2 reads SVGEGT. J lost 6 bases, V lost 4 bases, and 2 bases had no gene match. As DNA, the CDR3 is TGTGCCAGCAGTTCGACAGGGGTCGAGCAGTACTTC. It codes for CASSSTGVEQYF.

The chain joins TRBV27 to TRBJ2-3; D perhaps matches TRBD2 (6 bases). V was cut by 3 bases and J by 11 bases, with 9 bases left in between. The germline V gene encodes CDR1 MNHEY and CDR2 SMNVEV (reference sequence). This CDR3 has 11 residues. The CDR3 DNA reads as TGTGCCAGCAGTTTTGGGCGGGGGCAGTATTTT. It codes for CASSFGRGQYF.